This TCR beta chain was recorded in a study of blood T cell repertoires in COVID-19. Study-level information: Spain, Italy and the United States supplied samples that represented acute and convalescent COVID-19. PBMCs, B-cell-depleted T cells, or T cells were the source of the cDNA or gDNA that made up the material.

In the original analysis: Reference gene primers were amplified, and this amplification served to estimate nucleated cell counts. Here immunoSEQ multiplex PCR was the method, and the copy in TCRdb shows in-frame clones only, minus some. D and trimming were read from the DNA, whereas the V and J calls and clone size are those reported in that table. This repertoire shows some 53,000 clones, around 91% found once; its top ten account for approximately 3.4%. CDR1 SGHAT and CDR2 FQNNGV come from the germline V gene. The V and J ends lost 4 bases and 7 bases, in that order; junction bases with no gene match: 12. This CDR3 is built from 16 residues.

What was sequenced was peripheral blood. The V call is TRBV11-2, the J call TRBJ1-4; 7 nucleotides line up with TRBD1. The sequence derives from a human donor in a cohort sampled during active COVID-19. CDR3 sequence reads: CASSSKKGGTAEKLFF. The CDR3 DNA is TGTGCCAGCAGCTCAAAAAAAGGTGGGACAGCTGAAAAACTGTTTTTT.